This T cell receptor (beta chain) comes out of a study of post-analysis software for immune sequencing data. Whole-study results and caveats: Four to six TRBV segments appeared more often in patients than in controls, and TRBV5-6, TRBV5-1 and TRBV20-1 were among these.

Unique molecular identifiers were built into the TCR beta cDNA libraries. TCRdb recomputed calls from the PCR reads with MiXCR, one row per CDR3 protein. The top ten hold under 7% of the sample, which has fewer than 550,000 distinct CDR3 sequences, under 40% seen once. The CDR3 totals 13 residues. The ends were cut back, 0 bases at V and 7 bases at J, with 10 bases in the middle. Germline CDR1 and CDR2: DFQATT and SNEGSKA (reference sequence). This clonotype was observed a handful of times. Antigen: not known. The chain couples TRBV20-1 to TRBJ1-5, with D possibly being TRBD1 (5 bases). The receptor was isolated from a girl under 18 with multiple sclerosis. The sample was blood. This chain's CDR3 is CSARDTDSQPQHF. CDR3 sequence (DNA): TGCAGTGCTAGAGATACTGACAGCCAGCCCCAGCATTTT.